This entry describes one T cell receptor beta chain. Its antigen is undetermined. This specimen comes from a study of graft-versus-host responses after intestinal transplantation. Broader study findings: Graft-donor T cell macrochimerism in patients accompanied high graft-versus-host to host-versus-graft clonal ratios in allografts. Peak circulating GvH clone levels tracked with early post-transplant HvG declines.

Only in-frame clones appear in the TCRdb table, and some are missing; sequencing was by immunoSEQ multiplex PCR. The sample consists of tens of thousands of clones, about four fifths of them appearing once. Germline V gene lookup returns CDR1 SGHVS and CDR2 FNYEAQ. This CDR3 is built from 13 residues. Trimming stripped 2 bases from V and 2 bases from J, with 5 bases between. This chain joins TRBV7-6 and TRBJ2-3; D gene uncertain. Here the sequenced sample was unstimulated CD4+ T cells sorted from spleen or lymph node cells, taken before intestinal transplant. This sequence originates from a human donor who received an intestinal transplant. This CDR3 is CASSLLHTDTQYF. In DNA, the CDR3 is TGTGCCAGCAGCTTACTTCACACAGATACGCAGTATTTT.